This passage covers 13 T cell receptor beta chains from one sample sequenced in a study of early T cells in non-severe SARS-CoV-2 infection. TCRdb fed the 5' RACE reads into MiXCR, producing one record per CDR3 protein. The sample has 55,000 to 80,000 distinct CDR3 sequences; around 11% are singletons. Material: whole blood. These receptors all stem from an adult who was a healthcare worker with PCR-confirmed SARS-CoV-2 infection or an uninfected control (not recorded which).

This clonotype was found many times. The chain combines TRBV7-3 with TRBJ1-6; a possible D gene is TRBD1 (5 bases). Trimming took off 0 bases at V and 10 bases at J, with 16 bases between the two ends. Germline CDR1 reads SGHTA; CDR2 reads FQGTGA. The length of the CDR3 is 16 residues. This chain's CDR3 is CASSLTASGTRSPLHF. In DNA, the CDR3 is TGTGCCAGCAGCTTAACGGCGTCCGGGACCAGATCACCCCTCCACTTT.

This clonotype was counted at least ten times. The chain carries TRBV7-2 and TRBJ1-2; D is undetermined. The germline CDR1 and CDR2 sequences are SGHTA and FQGNSA. V shed 2 bases and J shed 7 bases, with 23 bases lying between them. The CDR3 extends over 17 amino acids. CDR3 nucleotide sequence: TGTGCCAGCAGCTTACGTTCTGTGGAACGGGTGGAAGGTGGCTACACCTTC. It encodes CASSLRSVERVEGGYTF.

This clonotype was seen ten or more times. This chain joins TRBV30 and TRBJ2-1; no firm D call. With 0 bases removed from V and 5 bases from J, the gap between germline ends came to 8 bases. Germline V CDR1 and CDR2: GTSNPN, SVGIG (reference sequence). CDR3 length: 13 residues. CDR3 loop: CAWSVRLDNEQFF. The CDR3 nucleotides are TGTGCCTGGAGTGTACGTTTGGACAATGAGCAGTTCTTC.

V gene TRBV27 combines with J gene TRBJ1-6; D is unresolved. V lost 2 bases, J lost 1 base, and 12 bases lay in between. In germline, CDR1 is MNHEY, CDR2 SMNVEV (reference sequence). The CDR3 extends over 17 amino acids. The CDR3, as DNA: TGTGCCAGCAGTTTAATCTCAGTGGGTTCCTATAATTCACCCCTCCACTTT. Protein sequence: CASSLISVGSYNSPLHF.

In its sample, this clonotype was seen many times. The chain has TRBV2 and TRBJ2-1, with D possibly matching TRBD1 (5 bases). Germline V CDR1 and CDR2: SNHLY, FYNNEI. The CDR3 runs to 15 residues. V was pared by 3 bases and J by 4 bases, with 13 bases between. The CDR3 DNA is TGTGCCAGCAGTGATACCAACAGGCCGTACAATGAGCAGTTCTTC. The encoded protein is CASSDTNRPYNEQFF.

This clonotype was detected many times. This chain joins TRBV6-6 and TRBJ2-2; D unresolved. Trimming stripped 0 bases from V and 6 bases from J, with 8 bases between. This CDR3 has 14 amino acids. Germline loops: CDR1 MNHNY, CDR2 SVGAGI (reference sequence). In nucleotides, the CDR3 is TGTGCCAGCAGTTACTCGAGCAGCTCCGGGGAGCTGTTTTTT. The encoded protein is CASSYSSSSGELFF.

V is TRBV20-1 and J is TRBJ2-5; the match to TRBD2 covers 12 bases. Germline V gene lookup returns CDR1 DFQATT and CDR2 SNEGSKA (reference sequence). The CDR3 totals 16 residues. Trimming took 1 base from V and 7 from J; bases not matched to a gene: 10. The CDR3 region is CSARASGRVRTGTQYF. Written as DNA, the CDR3 is TGCAGTGCTAGAGCTAGCGGGAGGGTTCGGACAGGGACCCAGTACTTC.

This clonotype has a count of ten or more. The chain uses TRBV10-3 and TRBJ2-4; D might be TRBD2 (6 bases). Per the germline V gene, CDR1 is ENHRY and CDR2 is SYGVKD. CDR3 length: 15 residues. Trimming cost V 3 bases and J 0 bases, with 9 bases left between them. The CDR3 protein is CAISDPAGAKNIQYF. DNA of the CDR3: TGTGCCATCAGTGACCCAGCGGGAGCCAAAAACATTCAGTACTTC.

This clonotype was counted at least ten times. Written as DNA, the CDR3 is TGTGCCAGCAGCTTCAAGGGGACAATCTACAATGAGCAGTTCTTC. This translates into CASSFKGTIYNEQFF. The V call is TRBV7-9, the J call TRBJ2-1, with a weak D call TRBD1 (6 bases). This CDR3 comprises 15 residues. The V and J ends lost 3 bases and 3 bases respectively, with 12 bases between them. Germline assignment: CDR1 SEHNR and CDR2 FQNEAQ (reference sequence).

Many counts were recorded for this clonotype. CDR3 sequence (DNA): TGTGCCAGCAGCGTAGCTGGGGACAGCTCCTACGAGCAGTACTTC. Protein sequence: CASSVAGDSSYEQYF. The chain joins TRBV9 to TRBJ2-7, with 7 bases matching TRBD1. CDR1 and CDR2 from the germline V gene are SGDLS and YYNGEE. Germline trimming cut 0 bases from V and 0 bases from J; bases unmatched to any gene: 3. This CDR3 comprises 15 residues.

A note on this clonotype: A much larger clonotype is one base distant, so this may be a read error. The CDR3 region has the DNA TGTGCCAGCAGTGATAGCGGGACCTCTCCCTACAATGGGCAGTTCTTC. It is translated as CASSDSGTSPYNGQFF. The chain uses TRBV6-2 or TRBV6-3 and TRBJ2-1; 8 positions agree with TRBD2. Germline CDR1 reads MNHEY; CDR2 reads SVGEGT. The CDR3 totals 16 residues.

Many counts were recorded for this clonotype. The chain links TRBV27 to TRBJ2-7; TRBD2 matches at 8 bases. The V and J ends lost 6 bases and 4 bases, in that order; junction bases with no gene match: 11. The CDR3 consists of 15 residues. CDR1 and CDR2 (germline): MNHEY, SMNVEV (reference sequence). CDR3: CASSPAFGRAYEQYF. CDR3 nucleotide sequence: TGTGCCAGCAGCCCCGCATTCGGGAGGGCATACGAGCAGTACTTC.

This clonotype was seen only a few times. The chain carries TRBV5-1 and TRBJ2-7; D might be TRBD1 or TRBD2, each matching 5 bases. The CDR3 extends over 12 amino acids. CDR1 is SGHRS, CDR2 YFSETQ, per germline. V was trimmed by 4 bases and J by 3 bases, leaving 8 bases between them. CDR3 loop: CASSRDLYEQYF. CDR3 DNA: TGCGCCAGCAGCCGGGACCTCTACGAGCAGTACTTC.